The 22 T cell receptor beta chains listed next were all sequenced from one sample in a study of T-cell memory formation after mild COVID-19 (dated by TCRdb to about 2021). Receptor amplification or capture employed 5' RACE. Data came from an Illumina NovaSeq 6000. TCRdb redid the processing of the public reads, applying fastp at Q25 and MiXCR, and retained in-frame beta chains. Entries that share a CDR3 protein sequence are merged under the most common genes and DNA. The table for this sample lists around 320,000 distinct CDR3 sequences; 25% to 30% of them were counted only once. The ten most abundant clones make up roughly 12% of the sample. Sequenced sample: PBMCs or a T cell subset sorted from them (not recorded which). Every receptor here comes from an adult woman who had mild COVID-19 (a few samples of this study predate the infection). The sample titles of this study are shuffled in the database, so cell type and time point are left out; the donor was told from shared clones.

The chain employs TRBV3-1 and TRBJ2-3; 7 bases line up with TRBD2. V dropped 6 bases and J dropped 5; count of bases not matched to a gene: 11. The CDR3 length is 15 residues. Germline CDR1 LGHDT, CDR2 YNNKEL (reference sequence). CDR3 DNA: TGTGCCAGCAGTAAGGGGAGGGCCGGACAAGATACGCAGTATTTT. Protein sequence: CASSKGRAGQDTQYF.

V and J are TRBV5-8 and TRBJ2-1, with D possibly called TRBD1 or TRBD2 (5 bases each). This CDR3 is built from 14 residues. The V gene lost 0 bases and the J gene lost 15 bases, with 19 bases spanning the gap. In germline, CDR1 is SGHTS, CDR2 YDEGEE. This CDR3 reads CASSLGSKGPAGFF. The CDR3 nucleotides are TGTGCCAGCAGCTTGGGTAGTAAGGGACCCGCTGGGTTCTTC. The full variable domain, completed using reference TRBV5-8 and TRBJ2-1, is EAGVTQSPTHLIKTRGQQATLRCSPISGHTSVYWYQQALGLGLQFLLWYDEGEERNRGNFPPRFSGRQFPNYSSELNVNALELEDSALYLCASSLGSKGPAGFFGPGTRLTVL.

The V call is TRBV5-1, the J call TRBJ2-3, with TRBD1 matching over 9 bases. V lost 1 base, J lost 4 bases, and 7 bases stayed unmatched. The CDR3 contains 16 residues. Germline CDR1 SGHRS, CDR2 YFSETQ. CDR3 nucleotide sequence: TGCGCCAGCAGCTTGTATCCGGGACAGGGTGCAGATACGCAGTATTTT. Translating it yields CASSLYPGQGADTQYF.

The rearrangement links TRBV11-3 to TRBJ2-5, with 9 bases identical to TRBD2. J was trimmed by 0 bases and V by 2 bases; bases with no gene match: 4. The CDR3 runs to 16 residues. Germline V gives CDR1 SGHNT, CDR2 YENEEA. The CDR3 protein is CASSLIAGGDQETQYF. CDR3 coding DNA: TGTGCCAGCAGCTTAATTGCGGGGGGGGACCAAGAGACCCAGTACTTC.

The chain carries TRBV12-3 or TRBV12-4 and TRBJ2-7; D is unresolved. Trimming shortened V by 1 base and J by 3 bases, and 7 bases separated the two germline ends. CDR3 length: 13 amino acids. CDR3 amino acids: CASSLGSLYEQYF. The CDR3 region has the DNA TGTGCCAGCAGTTTAGGGTCCCTCTACGAGCAGTACTTC.

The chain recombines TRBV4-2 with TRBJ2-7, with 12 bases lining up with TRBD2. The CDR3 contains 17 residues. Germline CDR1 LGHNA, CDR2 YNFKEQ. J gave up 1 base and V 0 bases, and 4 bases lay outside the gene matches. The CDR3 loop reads CASSQDRGLAGSYEQYF. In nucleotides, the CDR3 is TGTGCCAGCAGCCAAGATAGGGGACTAGCGGGTTCCTACGAGCAGTACTTC.

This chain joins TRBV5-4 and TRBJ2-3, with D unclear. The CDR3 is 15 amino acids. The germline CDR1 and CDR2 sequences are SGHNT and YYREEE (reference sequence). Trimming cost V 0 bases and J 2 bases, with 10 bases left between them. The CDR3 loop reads CASSLVDGNTDTQYF. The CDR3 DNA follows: TGTGCCAGCAGCTTGGTGGATGGGAACACAGATACGCAGTATTTT.

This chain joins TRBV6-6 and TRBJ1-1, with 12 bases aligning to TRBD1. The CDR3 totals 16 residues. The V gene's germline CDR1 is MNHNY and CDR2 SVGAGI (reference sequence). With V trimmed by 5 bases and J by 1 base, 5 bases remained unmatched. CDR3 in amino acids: CASSERDRGQNTEAFF. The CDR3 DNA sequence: TGTGCCAGCAGTGAGCGGGACAGGGGGCAGAACACTGAAGCTTTCTTT.

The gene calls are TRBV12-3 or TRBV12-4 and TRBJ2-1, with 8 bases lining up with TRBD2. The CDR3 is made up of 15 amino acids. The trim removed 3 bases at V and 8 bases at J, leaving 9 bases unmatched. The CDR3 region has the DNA TGTGCCAGCAGTTTTCTCGGGAGGGCCCCCCATGAGCAGTTCTTC. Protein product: CASSFLGRAPHEQFF.

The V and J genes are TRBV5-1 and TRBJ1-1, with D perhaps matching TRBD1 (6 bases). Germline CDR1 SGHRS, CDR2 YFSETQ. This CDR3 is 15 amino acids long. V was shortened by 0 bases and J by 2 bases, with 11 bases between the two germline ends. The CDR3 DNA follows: TGCGCCAGCAGCTTGGAGGGGGACCGCAACACTGAAGCTTTCTTT. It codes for CASSLEGDRNTEAFF.

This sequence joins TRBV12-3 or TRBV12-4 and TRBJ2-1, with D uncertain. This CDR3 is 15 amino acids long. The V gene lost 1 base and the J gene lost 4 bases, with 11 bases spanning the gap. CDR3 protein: CASSLGKRRYNEQFF. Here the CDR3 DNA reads TGTGCCAGCAGTTTAGGAAAGCGCAGATACAATGAGCAGTTCTTC.

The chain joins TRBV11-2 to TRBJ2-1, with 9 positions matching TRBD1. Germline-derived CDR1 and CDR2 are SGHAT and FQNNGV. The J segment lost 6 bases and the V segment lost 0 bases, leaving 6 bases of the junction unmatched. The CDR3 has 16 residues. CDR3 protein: CASSLDWTGVGNEQFF. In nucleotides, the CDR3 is TGTGCCAGCAGCTTAGATTGGACAGGGGTGGGCAATGAGCAGTTCTTC.

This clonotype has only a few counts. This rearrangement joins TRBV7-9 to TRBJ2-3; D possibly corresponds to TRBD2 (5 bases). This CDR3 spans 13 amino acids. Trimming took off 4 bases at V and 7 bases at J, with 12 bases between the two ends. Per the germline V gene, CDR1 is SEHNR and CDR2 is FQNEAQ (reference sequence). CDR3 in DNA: TGTGCCAGCAGCTCGGGATTGTTAAATACGCAGTATTTT. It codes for CASSSGLLNTQYF.

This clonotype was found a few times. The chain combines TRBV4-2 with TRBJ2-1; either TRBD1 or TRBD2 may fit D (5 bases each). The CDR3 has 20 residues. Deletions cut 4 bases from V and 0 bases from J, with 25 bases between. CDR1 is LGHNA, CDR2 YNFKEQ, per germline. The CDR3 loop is CASSLSTRGSPMSSYNEQFF. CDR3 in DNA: TGTGCCAGCAGCCTATCCACTAGGGGTAGCCCCATGAGCTCCTACAATGAGCAGTTCTTC.

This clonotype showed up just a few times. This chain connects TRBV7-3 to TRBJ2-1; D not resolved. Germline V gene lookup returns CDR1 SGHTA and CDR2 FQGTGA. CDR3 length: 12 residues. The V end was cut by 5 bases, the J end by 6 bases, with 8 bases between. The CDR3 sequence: CASSRNANEQFF. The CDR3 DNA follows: TGTGCCAGCAGCCGAAATGCCAATGAGCAGTTCTTC.

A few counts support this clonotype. The CDR3 here is CASSLEGRVDQPQHF. For the CDR3, the DNA is TGTGCCAGCAGCTTAGAGGGGAGGGTCGATCAGCCCCAGCATTTT. V gene TRBV11-2 combines with J gene TRBJ1-5, with D unresolved. The CDR3 consists of 15 residues. Trimming pared 0 bases from V and 5 bases from J, leaving 11 bases between. Per the germline V gene, CDR1 is SGHAT and CDR2 is FQNNGV.

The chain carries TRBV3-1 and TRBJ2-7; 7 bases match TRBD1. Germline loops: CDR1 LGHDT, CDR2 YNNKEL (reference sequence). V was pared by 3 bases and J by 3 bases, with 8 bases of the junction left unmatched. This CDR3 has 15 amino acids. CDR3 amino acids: CASSQFGDSFYEQYF. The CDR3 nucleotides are TGTGCCAGCAGCCAGTTCGGGGACAGTTTCTACGAGCAGTACTTC.

CDR3: CASSVNRPGQGASDTQYF. CDR3 DNA: TGTGCCAGCAGCGTAAACAGACCCGGACAGGGGGCCTCCGATACGCAGTATTTT. This sequence joins TRBV7-2 and TRBJ2-3, with 11 positions matching TRBD1. The CDR3 has 18 amino acids. Germline V CDR1 and CDR2: SGHTA, FQGNSA. V lost 5 bases, J lost 6 bases, and 16 bases stayed unmatched.

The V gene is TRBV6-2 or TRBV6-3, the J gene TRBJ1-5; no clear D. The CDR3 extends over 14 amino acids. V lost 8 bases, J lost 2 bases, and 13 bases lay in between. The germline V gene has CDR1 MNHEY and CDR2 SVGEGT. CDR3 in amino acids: CASPAAIGNQPQHF. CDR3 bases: TGTGCCAGCCCAGCGGCTATCGGCAATCAGCCCCAGCATTTT.

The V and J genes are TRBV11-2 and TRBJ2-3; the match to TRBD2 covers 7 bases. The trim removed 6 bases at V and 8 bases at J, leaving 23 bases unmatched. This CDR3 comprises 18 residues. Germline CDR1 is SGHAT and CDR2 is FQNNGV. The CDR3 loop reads CASSPPLGLAEEAGTQYF. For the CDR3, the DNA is TGTGCCAGCAGTCCCCCCTTGGGGCTAGCGGAAGAAGCGGGTACGCAGTATTTT.

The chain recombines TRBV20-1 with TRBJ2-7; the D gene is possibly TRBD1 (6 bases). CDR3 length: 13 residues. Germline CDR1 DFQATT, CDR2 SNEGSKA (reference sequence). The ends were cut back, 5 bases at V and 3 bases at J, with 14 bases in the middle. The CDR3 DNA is TGCAGTGCTCACCGACAGGCTAGCTACGAGCAGTACTTC. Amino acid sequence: CSAHRQASYEQYF.

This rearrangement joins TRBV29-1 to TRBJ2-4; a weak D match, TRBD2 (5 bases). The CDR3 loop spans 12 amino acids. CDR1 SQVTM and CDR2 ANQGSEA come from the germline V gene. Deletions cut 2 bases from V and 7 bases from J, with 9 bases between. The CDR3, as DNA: TGCAGCGTTGAACGGGAAGGGAACATTCAGTACTTC. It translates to CSVEREGNIQYF. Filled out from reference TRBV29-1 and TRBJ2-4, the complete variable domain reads SAVISQKPSRDICQRGTSLTIQCQVDSQVTMMFWYRQQPGQSLTLIATANQGSEATYESGFVIDKFPISRPNLTFSTLTVSNMSPEDSSIYLCSVEREGNIQYFGAGTRLSVL.